These 21 T cell receptor beta chains came from one sample sequenced in a study of T-cell reconstitution after alpha-beta-depleted transplantation in children. Researchers prepared the TCRbeta library using unique molecular identifiers, the study reports. TCRdb called the PCR reads again in MiXCR, with one record for every CDR3 protein. The table lists about 830,000 distinct CDR3 sequences, 16% of them singletons. Sequenced here: PBMCs, mostly from graft donor cells, sampled 360 days after TCRalphabeta/CD19-depleted stem cell transplant. The receptors stem from a male patient younger than 18 who had a stem cell transplant for acute lymphoblastic leukemia, so the T cells may come from the graft donor.

This clonotype was seen only a few times. This chain uses TRBV4-1 with TRBJ1-6; tentative D call: TRBD1 (5 bases). Germline V gives CDR1 MGHRA, CDR2 YSYEKL. CDR3 length: 18 residues. V lost 1 base to trimming and J lost 4 bases, with 17 bases between them. In DNA, the CDR3 is TGCGCCAGCAGCCAAGGCCCCGCCAACACAGGATATAATTCACCCCTCCACTTT. Translation gives CASSQGPANTGYNSPLHF.

This clonotype was picked up a small number of times. This chain connects TRBV12-3 or TRBV12-4 to TRBJ2-3; D remains ambiguous. The V and J ends lost 3 bases and 3 bases respectively, with 7 bases between them. This CDR3 is built from 13 residues. The CDR3 DNA reads as TGTGCCAGCAGTTTTCCGCGGACAGATACGCAGTATTTT. As protein: CASSFPRTDTQYF.

V and J are TRBV13 and TRBJ2-3; D is undetermined. This CDR3 spans 15 amino acids. Trimming shortened V by 3 bases and J by 4 bases, and 14 bases separated the two germline ends. In germline, CDR1 is PRHDT, CDR2 FYEKMQ (reference sequence). The CDR3 loop is CASSFPENEADTQYF. DNA of the CDR3: TGTGCCAGCAGCTTCCCGGAGAATGAAGCAGATACGCAGTATTTT.

The rearrangement joins TRBV5-1 to TRBJ2-1; D unresolved. V lost 7 bases and J lost 13, with 15 bases in between. Germline V gene sequence: CDR1 SGHRS, CDR2 YFSETQ. This CDR3 comprises 11 residues. CDR3: CASGLLTEQFF. DNA for the CDR3: TGCGCCAGCGGCCTCCTTACCGAACAGTTCTTC. The entire variable domain, with the rest obtained from reference TRBV5-1 and TRBJ2-1, is as follows: KAGVTQTPRYLIKTRGQQVTLSCSPISGHRSVSWYQQTPGQGLQFLFEYFSETQRNKGNFPGRFSGRQFSNSRSEMNVSTLELGDSALYLCASGLLTEQFFGPGTRLTVL.

This clonotype occurred a few times. In DNA form, the CDR3 reads TGTGCCAGCAGTTTATGGTCTAGCGGGAGCCGGAGCTCCTACAATGAGCAGTTCTTC. Its translation: CASSLWSSGSRSSYNEQFF. V usage is TRBV27 and J usage is TRBJ2-1; 10 nucleotides line up with TRBD2. Germline-derived CDR1 and CDR2 are MNHEY and SMNVEV (reference sequence). V lost 1 base and J lost 0; bases outside the gene matches: 9. The CDR3 length is 19 residues.

V is TRBV10-2 and J is TRBJ2-1; D not certain. Germline V gene lookup returns CDR1 WSHSY and CDR2 SAAADI. The ends were cut back, 7 bases at V and 0 bases at J, with 10 bases in the middle. This CDR3 spans 14 amino acids. DNA of the CDR3: TGCGCCAGCAACGGGCTGAGCTCCTACAATGAGCAGTTCTTC. As protein: CASNGLSSYNEQFF.

The genes are TRBV21-1 and TRBJ1-3. TRBV21-1 is termed a pseudogene. The CDR3 is 16 residues long. CDR3 loop: CASSKAPGISGNTIYF. As DNA, the CDR3 is TGTGCCAGCAGCAAAGCCCCAGGCATCTCTGGAAACACCATATATTTT.

The chain joins TRBV12-3 or TRBV12-4 to TRBJ2-3, with D perhaps TRBD2 (6 bases). The CDR3 sequence is 19 residues long. The ends were cut back, 5 bases at V and 1 base at J, with 25 bases in the middle. CDR3 DNA: TGTGCCAGCAGTCCCCGGGGGAGAGGGTGGTTTTACGGCACAGATACGCAGTATTTT. Translating gives CASSPRGRGWFYGTDTQYF.

There are a few counts of this clonotype. The rearrangement uses TRBV18 and TRBJ2-7, with a weak D call TRBD2 (6 bases). V was trimmed by 3 bases and J by 0 bases, leaving 12 bases between them. The CDR3 is made up of 15 amino acids. The germline gives CDR1 KGHSH, CDR2 LQKENI. Here the CDR3 DNA reads TGTGCCAGCTCACCGAGTAGCGGAAGCTCCTACGAGCAGTACTTC. It codes for CASSPSSGSSYEQYF.

This clonotype has only a few counts. The V gene is TRBV12-3 or TRBV12-4, the J gene TRBJ2-7, with D possibly being TRBD2 (5 bases). With 5 bases removed from V and 3 bases from J, the gap between germline ends came to 20 bases. This CDR3 has 16 amino acids. The CDR3 bases are TGTGCCAGCAGTCCCTCGGGGTCCTTAAACGTCTACGAGCAGTACTTC. Its protein is CASSPSGSLNVYEQYF.

This clonotype showed up just a few times. CDR3: CASSEAETSGRPRETQYF. The CDR3 nucleotides read TGTGCCAGCAGTGAAGCGGAGACTAGCGGGAGACCGCGGGAGACCCAGTACTTC. This chain connects TRBV6-1 to TRBJ2-5; 12 bases are a match to TRBD2. The CDR3 extends over 18 amino acids. With V trimmed by 0 bases and J by 5 bases, 10 bases remained unmatched. In germline, CDR1 is MNHNS, CDR2 SASEGT.

V and J are TRBV12-3 or TRBV12-4 and TRBJ2-5; D unresolved. V lost 3 bases to trimming and J lost 7 bases, with 18 bases between them. The CDR3 runs to 15 residues. This chain's CDR3 is CASSFQSRGRVTQYF. CDR3 nucleotides: TGTGCCAGCAGTTTCCAGTCACGAGGCCGAGTGACCCAGTACTTC.

Regarding this clonotype: Lacking the conserved final phenylalanine or tryptophan, this CDR3 likely reflects a read error. It is unclear where the CDR3 begins or ends on the DNA, so no DNA is shown, and the CDR3 is as TCRdb lists it. The chain uses TRBV21-1 and TRBJ2-1; the table's TRBD2 call for D was not verified on the DNA. TRBV21-1 is given as a pseudogene. The CDR3 totals 11 residues, both ends included. The CDR3 sequence is CASSQARAEVG.

This chain joins TRBV2 and TRBJ2-5; 8 nucleotides agree with TRBD1. V shed 6 bases, J shed 4 bases, and the junction held 7 bases outside the gene matches. This CDR3 is built from 14 residues. CDR1 and CDR2 (germline): SNHLY, FYNNEI. CDR3 coding DNA: TGTGCCAGCAGAGTTCAGGGGGCTGGAGAGACCCAGTACTTC. This encodes CASRVQGAGETQYF.

The sample holds a few counts of this clonotype. The chain is built from TRBV7-6 and TRBJ2-2; 7 nucleotides line up with TRBD2. The CDR3 is 15 residues long. The germline V gene has CDR1 SGHVS and CDR2 FNYEAQ. Trimming took 4 bases from V and 5 from J; bases not matched to a gene: 7. The CDR3 loop is CASSWWEGQTGELFF. As DNA, the CDR3 is TGTGCCAGCAGCTGGTGGGAGGGCCAAACCGGGGAGCTGTTTTTT.

The chain combines TRBV12-3 or TRBV12-4 with TRBJ1-4; 10 nucleotides align to TRBD1. The CDR3 runs to 13 residues. CDR3 DNA: TGTGCTATCGACAGGGGGCCTAATGAAAAACTGTTTTTT. It translates to CAIDRGPNEKLFF.

The V gene is TRBV7-9, the J gene TRBJ1-5; weak D call: TRBD1 (6 bases). The CDR3 covers 16 residues. Trimming shortened V by 1 base and J by 3 bases, and 13 bases separated the two germline ends. Germline loops: CDR1 SEHNR, CDR2 FQNEAQ (reference sequence). Here the CDR3 DNA reads TGTGCCAGCAGCTTAGTAGGGGGAGGATTCAATCAGCCCCAGCATTTT. This sequence encodes CASSLVGGGFNQPQHF. Looking up the rest from reference TRBV7-9 and TRBJ1-5 gives the full variable domain: DTGVSQNPRHKITKRGQNVTFRCDPISEHNRLYWYRQTLGQGPEFLTYFQNEAQLEKSRLLSDRFSAERPKGSFSTLEIQRTEQGDSAMYLCASSLVGGGFNQPQHFGDGTRLSIL.

This clonotype was recorded once. The CDR3 bases are TGTGCCAGCAGTTACAGGGACGTAGGATTCTACGAGCAGTACTTC. Encoded protein: CASSYRDVGFYEQYF. The J gene is TRBJ2-7, the V gene TRBV6-5; possibly TRBD1 or TRBD2 for D (5 bases each). Germline V gene lookup returns CDR1 MNHEY and CDR2 SVGAGI. Trimming left V 2 bases short and J 3 bases short, with 14 bases between. CDR3 size: 15 residues.

This clonotype showed up just a few times. The chain links TRBV21-1 to TRBJ2-5; the listed D gene, TRBD2, was not tested against the DNA. TRBV21-1 is described as a pseudogene. The CDR3 is made up of 14 amino acids. CDR3 in amino acids: CASSRGTSGETQYF. CDR3 bases: TGTGCCAGCAGCAGGGGGACTAGCGGCGAAACCCAGTACTTC.

This clonotype came up many times. The chain is built from TRBV5-5 and TRBJ2-7; TRBD1 aligns across 11 bases. The V gene end was trimmed by 6 bases and the J gene end by 3 bases; junction bases not matched to a gene: 5. The CDR3 has 14 residues. CDR1 and CDR2 (germline): SGHKS, YYEKEE (reference sequence). CDR3 sequence reads: CASTEGQGVYEQYF. Written as DNA, the CDR3 is TGTGCCAGCACCGAGGGACAGGGGGTCTACGAGCAGTACTTC.

This clonotype came up a few times. This CDR3 reads CASSLMGGKPENNEQFF. The CDR3 bases are TGTGCCAGCAGTTTAATGGGGGGAAAGCCCGAAAACAATGAGCAGTTCTTC. The gene calls are TRBV27 and TRBJ2-1, with D perhaps TRBD2 (6 bases). The ends were cut back, 2 bases at V and 5 bases at J, with 19 bases in the middle. CDR3 length: 17 residues. Germline CDR1 reads MNHEY; CDR2 reads SMNVEV (reference sequence).